These 5 T cell receptor beta chains were all obtained from the same sample, sequenced in a study of cytomegalovirus exposure and HLA in healthy donors. Measured with immunoSEQ multiplex PCR; TCRdb has only the in-frame clones, and not every one. Among about 130,000 clones, nearly 90% were seen once, and the ten largest hold around 3.5%. Sequenced input: PBMCs. The receptors shown here come from a man between 25 and 39 years old in good health and CMV-seronegative.

The chain has TRBV5-1 and TRBJ2-7, with 16 bases identical to TRBD2. With V trimmed by 6 bases and J by 4 bases, 13 bases remained unmatched. CDR1 SGHRS and CDR2 YFSETQ come from the germline V gene. The CDR3 runs to 18 residues. The DNA for the CDR3 is TGCGCCAGCAAAGGACTGCCGGGACTAGCGGGGGGGCGATACGAGCAGTACTTC. This translates into CASKGLPGLAGGRYEQYF.

CDR3 loop: CASWTGEFNEQFF. The CDR3 coding sequence is TGTGCCAGCTGGACAGGGGAGTTCAATGAGCAGTTCTTC. The chain joins TRBV6-5 to TRBJ2-1, with 9 bases aligning to TRBD1. The germline CDR1 and CDR2 sequences are MNHEY and SVGAGI. V lost 8 bases, J lost 6 bases, and 5 bases stayed unmatched. The CDR3 contains 13 residues.

The J gene is TRBJ2-1, the V gene TRBV4-1; D is perhaps TRBD2 (6 bases). Germline V gene lookup returns CDR1 MGHRA and CDR2 YSYEKL. CDR3 length: 15 amino acids. V was cut by 0 bases and J by 2 bases, with 8 bases left in between. The chain's CDR3 is CASSQDAGTYNEQFF. The DNA of the CDR3 is TGCGCCAGCAGCCAAGATGCGGGAACCTACAATGAGCAGTTCTTC.

The DNA of the CDR3 is TGTGCCAGCAGCCCCGGACTGAACCTAGCCAAAAACATTCAGTACTTC. Translated: CASSPGLNLAKNIQYF. V and J are TRBV27 and TRBJ2-4, with D perhaps TRBD2 (5 bases). V lost 6 bases to trimming and J lost 0 bases, with 15 bases between them. Germline V gives CDR1 MNHEY, CDR2 SMNVEV (reference sequence). This CDR3 contains 16 residues.

J is TRBJ1-1 and V is TRBV18; 7 bases line up with TRBD1. CDR1 and CDR2 from the germline V gene are KGHSH and LQKENI. This CDR3 region has 15 residues. V was clipped by 8 bases and J by 1 base; unmatched bases: 10. This chain's CDR3 is CASKPRTGTNTEAFF. Here the CDR3 DNA reads TGTGCCAGCAAACCAAGGACAGGCACGAACACTGAAGCTTTCTTT.